The clone carrying this TCR beta chain has more than one count but fewer than ten. Each CDR3 protein gets one entry after TCRdb re-called the RT-PCR reads with MiXCR. Of almost 700,000 distinct CDR3 sequences listed, 13% to 15% are singletons. The origin of this receptor is a female donor in good health, serving as a healthy control. The material sequenced was memory CD4+ T cells from blood.

The CDR3 DNA reads as TGCAGTGCCTCGGGACTAGCGGGAGTCCCTGAGCAGTTCTTC. Protein product: CSASGLAGVPEQFF. The V gene is TRBV20-1, the J gene TRBJ2-1, with 14 bases aligning to TRBD2. V lost 6 bases and J lost 9; bases outside the gene matches: 7. CDR3 length: 14 amino acids. Germline loops: CDR1 DFQATT, CDR2 SNEGSKA (reference sequence).